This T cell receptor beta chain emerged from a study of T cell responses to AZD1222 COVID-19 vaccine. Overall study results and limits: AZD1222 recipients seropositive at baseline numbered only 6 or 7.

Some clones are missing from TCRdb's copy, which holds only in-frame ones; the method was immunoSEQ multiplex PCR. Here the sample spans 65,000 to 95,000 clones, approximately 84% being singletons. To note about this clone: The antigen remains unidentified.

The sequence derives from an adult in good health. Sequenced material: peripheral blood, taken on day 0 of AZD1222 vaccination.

The CDR3, as DNA: TGTGCCAGCAGCCAAGATGGGGCGGGAACACTCAAACAGTTCAATTCACCCCTCCACTTT. It encodes CASSQDGAGTLKQFNSPLHF. The gene calls are TRBV4-2 and TRBJ1-6, with a possible D match to TRBD1 (5 bases). The CDR3 extends over 20 amino acids. CDR1 LGHNA and CDR2 YNFKEQ come from the germline V gene. V was trimmed by 0 bases and J by 7 bases, leaving 25 bases between them.